The rows below give T cell receptor beta chains drawn from one sample of a study of cytomegalovirus exposure and HLA in healthy donors. Clones were read by immunoSEQ multiplex PCR, and TCRdb kept only the in-frame ones, dropping some. The data contain about 37,000 clones, 74% of them singletons. Sequencing was performed on PBMCs. Receptors originate from a man in his thirties or forties in good health and CMV-seronegative. CDR3s include the opening cysteine and the closing phenylalanine or tryptophan. A D gene is named only where the DNA matches it firmly. Size is stated for part of the rows, as once, few or many counts, or as a class when the clone is expanded.

TRBV10-3	TRBD2	TRBJ2-3	.	TGTGCCATCAGTGAGCCCCTATGGACTAGCGGGGGCACAGATACGCAGTATTTT	CAISEPLWTSGGTDTQYF
TRBV5-1	.	TRBJ1-1	.	TGCGCCAGCAGCTTGGTCCTCTCCGACAGGCGCGAAGCTTTCTTT	CASSLVLSDRREAFF
TRBV28	.	TRBJ1-2	.	TGTGCCAGCATCGGGGGAGGCTATGGCTACACCTTC	CASIGGGYGYTF
TRBV5-1	.	TRBJ2-7	.	TGCGCCAGCAGCTTGACATGGGGCCGGGTCTACGAGCAGTACTTC	CASSLTWGRVYEQYF
TRBV29-1	.	TRBJ2-1	.	TGCAGCGTTCCATCAGCTTTCAGGGGTAATGAGCAGTTCTTC	CSVPSAFRGNEQFF
TRBV7-3	TRBD2	TRBJ2-7	.	TGTGCCAGCAGCTTAAATTCCGGGGGGGATAAGTACTTC	CASSLNSGGDKYF
TRBV19	.	TRBJ1-1	.	TGTGCCAGTAGCATGACACAGGGGAACACTGAAGCTTTCTTT	CASSMTQGNTEAFF
TRBV2	.	TRBJ1-1	few	TGTGCCAGCAGTGAACAGGGCGCGAACACTGAAGCTTTCTTT	CASSEQGANTEAFF
TRBV7-2	TRBD1	TRBJ2-7	once	TGTGCCACACGGGTAGGGGGAACAGGGGATTGGAGCTCCTACGAGCAGTACTTC	CATRVGGTGDWSSYEQYF
TRBV18	TRBD1	TRBJ2-1	.	TGTGCCAGCTCCCCCGGGACAGGGATAGGCAATGAGCAGTTCTTC	CASSPGTGIGNEQFF
TRBV9	TRBD1	TRBJ2-2	.	TGTGCCAGCAGCGCCACAGGGGACACCGGGGAGCTGTTTTTT	CASSATGDTGELFF
TRBV5-1	TRBD1	TRBJ1-1	few	TGCGCCAGCAGCGCCGACAGGGCGGGCAACACTGAAGCTTTCTTT	CASSADRAGNTEAFF
TRBV20-1	.	TRBJ2-1	.	TGCAGTGCGAGGGACTTGGAGTCGTTCTTC	CSARDLESFF
TRBV19	TRBD1	TRBJ2-5	.	TGTGCCAGTAGTATTCGACCGGGACAGGAGAGTCCAAGAGAGACCCAGTACTTC	CASSIRPGQESPRETQYF
TRBV5-1	TRBD1	TRBJ2-5	.	TGCGCCAGCAGCTTACAGGGGGCGAAGGGAGAGACCCAGTACTTC	CASSLQGAKGETQYF
TRBV10-3	.	TRBJ1-3	few	TGTGCCATCAGTGAGTCGGGAACTGGGGGGGCCGAGGCAAACACCATATATTTT	CAISESGTGGAEANTIYF
TRBV6-1	.	TRBJ1-5	few	TGTGCCAGCACGGGGGGTGACCAGCACAATCAGCCCCAGCATTTT	CASTGGDQHNQPQHF
TRBV6-5	.	TRBJ1-1	few	TGTGCCAGCATGGCGAACACTGAAGCTTTCTTT	CASMANTEAFF
TRBV7-9	.	TRBJ1-2	once	TGTGCCAGCAGCCGGGTGGGACTTAACTATGGCTACACCTTC	CASSRVGLNYGYTF
TRBV7-2	.	TRBJ1-2	.	TGTGCCAGCAGCTTAGATTTCAGGGGAAACTATGGCTACACCTTC	CASSLDFRGNYGYTF
TRBV4-2	TRBD1	TRBJ1-5	.	TGTGCCAGCAGCCAAGACGGGGACAGGGTCTTACAGCCCCAGCATTTT	CASSQDGDRVLQPQHF
TRBV5-5	TRBD1	TRBJ2-7	.	TGTGCCAGCAGCATAGAGACAGGGTCATACGAGCAGTACTTC	CASSIETGSYEQYF
TRBV19	.	TRBJ2-4	.	TGTGCCAGTAGTATTTCTGACAGTGGGAACATTCAGTACTTC	CASSISDSGNIQYF
TRBV19	TRBD2	TRBJ2-1	.	TGTGCCAGTAGTATACGCGGACTAGCGGGAGACGTGGTAAGGAATGAGCAGTTCTTC	CASSIRGLAGDVVRNEQFF
TRBV18	TRBD2	TRBJ2-3	.	TGTGCCAGCTCACCAGTTAGCGGGGCTCCAGATACGCAGTATTTT	CASSPVSGAPDTQYF
TRBV13	.	TRBJ2-2	.	TGTGCCAGCAGCTTAGGCCTCTGGGGACAGAACACCGGGGAGCTGTTTTTT	CASSLGLWGQNTGELFF
TRBV9	TRBD2	TRBJ2-3	few	TGTGCCAGCAGCGCCGGGGGGTTGAAAGATACGCAGTATTTT	CASSAGGLKDTQYF
TRBV9	.	TRBJ2-1	once	TGTGCCAGCAGCGTAGCAAACAGGGTGGTTGGCGATGAGCAGTTCTTC	CASSVANRVVGDEQFF
TRBV6-5	TRBD1	TRBJ1-2	.	TGTGCCAGCGGGGACAGGGGCAACTATGGCTACCCCTTC	CASGDRGNYGYPF
TRBV19	.	TRBJ2-7	.	TGTGCCAGTAGTATATTGGTCGGCTCCTACGAGCAGTACTTC	CASSILVGSYEQYF
TRBV29-1	.	TRBJ2-1	.	TGCAGCGTTGACTGGAGTCTGTACAATGAGCAGTTCTTC	CSVDWSLYNEQFF
TRBV18	.	TRBJ1-2	.	TGTGCCAGCTCACCACAGGACAGCGATGGCTACACCTTC	CASSPQDSDGYTF
TRBV11-3	TRBD1	TRBJ1-2	few	TGTGCCAGCAGCTTAGCGTTGTTACCGGACAGGGAAAGGCTTGGCTACACCTTC	CASSLALLPDRERLGYTF
TRBV7-9	TRBD2	TRBJ2-3	.	TGTGCCAGCAGCTTGGGTAGCGGGACCCAAGTAGATACGCAGTATTTT	CASSLGSGTQVDTQYF
TRBV27	.	TRBJ2-7	.	TGTGCCAGCAGCCCGTGGACATCCTCCTACGAGCAGTACTTC	CASSPWTSSYEQYF
TRBV4-2	TRBD1	TRBJ2-7	.	TGTGCCAGCAGCCAAGTGGGACAGGGGGCGGGTGAGCAGTACTTC	CASSQVGQGAGEQYF
TRBV14	TRBD1	TRBJ1-4	.	TGTGCCAGCAGCCGTACCGCGCCTTGGACAGGGCAGAATGAAAAACTGTTTTTT	CASSRTAPWTGQNEKLFF
TRBV7-2	TRBD2	TRBJ2-3	.	TGTGCCAGCATGTCGCGGCCGGGGGGGTTTGTGGATACGCAGTATTTT	CASMSRPGGFVDTQYF
TRBV18	TRBD1	TRBJ1-2	once	TGTGCCAGCTCACCAGGGACAGCGTTTAACTATGGCTACACCTTC	CASSPGTAFNYGYTF
TRBV19	.	TRBJ2-1	.	TGTGCCAGTAGTATCGGCGGGAACAATGAGCAGTTCTTC	CASSIGGNNEQFF
TRBV2	.	TRBJ1-4	few	TGTGCCAGCACCCCCGAGAGGGCAACTAATGAAAAACTGTTTTTT	CASTPERATNEKLFF
TRBV11-2	.	TRBJ2-7	once	TGTGCCAGCAGCTTAGCGGGGTTGGGTTACGAGCAGTACTTC	CASSLAGLGYEQYF
TRBV4-1	.	TRBJ1-1	few	TGCGCCAGCAGCCAAGATCTGTACAGGGAGATGAACACTGAAGCTTTCTTT	CASSQDLYREMNTEAFF
TRBV2	.	TRBJ2-3	few	TGTGCCAGCAGGGGGGAGACTAGTTCGGATACGCAGTATTTT	CASRGETSSDTQYF
TRBV27	.	TRBJ2-5	.	TGTGCCAGCAGCCACAGGGGAAGCGGGGAGACCCAGTACTTC	CASSHRGSGETQYF
TRBV19	.	TRBJ1-6	few	TGTGCCAGTAGTATTGAATGGACATCTTCTTCACCCCTCCACTTT	CASSIEWTSSSPLHF
TRBV12-5	.	TRBJ2-5	.	TGTGCTAGTGGTTGGGACAACCAAGAGACCCAGTACTTC	CASGWDNQETQYF
TRBV5-4	.	TRBJ1-2	few	TGTGCCAGCAGCTCCAGTTATGGCTACACCTTC	CASSSSYGYTF